The 19 T cell receptor beta chains reported below all come from one sample, sequenced in a study of shared clonotypes between healthy human individuals (dated by TCRdb to about 2020). The library came from the immunoSEQ multiplex PCR assay. This immuneACCESS table, as held by TCRdb, lists in-frame sequences with V and J called but not all clones. Of the missing ones, under half trace to an unresolved V gene in checked studies; the others have no known cause. A total of 2.3 million or so clones appear in this sample, 90% to 95% of them only once. Under 0.45% of the sample lies in the top ten. The sequenced sample consisted of naive CD4+ T cells from PBMCs. According to the study, the label for this sample's cell subset or site signals: CD45RA+ positively selected. These receptor sequences come from a man aged 18-30 years in good health. Some clones in this sample may be carry-over from other donors' samples.

V usage is TRBV10-3 and J usage is TRBJ1-1; possibly TRBD1 for D (6 bases). Trimming left V 7 bases short and J 7 bases short, with 16 bases between. Germline CDR1 and CDR2: ENHRY and SYGVKD. The CDR3 length is 13 residues. In nucleotides, the CDR3 is TGTGCCATCATACGGGACAACAGCTATGAAGCTTTCTTT. It encodes CAIIRDNSYEAFF.

The rearrangement links TRBV6-1 to TRBJ2-3; 11 nucleotides line up with TRBD2. The CDR3 runs 15 residues. Germline V gene data show CDR1 as MNHNS and CDR2 as SASEGT. Trimming at V came to 5 bases and at J to 1 base, leaving 2 bases not matched to a gene. This chain's CDR3 is CASSRLAGRTDTQYF. CDR3 DNA sequence: TGTGCCAGCAGTAGACTAGCGGGGCGCACAGATACGCAGTATTTT.

This chain joins TRBV4-3 and TRBJ2-5, with 7 bases matching TRBD2. This CDR3 region has 13 residues. The V gene end was trimmed by 0 bases and the J gene end by 6 bases; junction bases not matched to a gene: 1. The V gene's germline CDR1 is LGHNA and CDR2 YSLEER. CDR3 sequence: CASSQEAGQTQYF. CDR3 sequence (DNA): TGCGCCAGCAGCCAAGAAGCGGGACAGACCCAGTACTTC.

This chain joins TRBV18 and TRBJ2-5; a possible D gene is TRBD1 (5 bases). V was trimmed by 2 bases and J by 2 bases, leaving 15 bases between them. Germline V gene sequence: CDR1 KGHSH, CDR2 LQKENI. The CDR3 extends over 16 amino acids. CDR3 in amino acids: CASSPKQGLVQETQYF. The CDR3 region has the DNA TGTGCCAGCTCACCAAAGCAGGGCTTGGTGCAAGAGACCCAGTACTTC.

V gene TRBV28 combines with J gene TRBJ1-1; possible D gene TRBD1, 6 bases. The germline V gene encodes CDR1 MDHEN and CDR2 SYDVKM. This CDR3 has 12 residues. Deletions cut 5 bases from V and 12 bases from J, with 16 bases between. The CDR3 region has the DNA TGTGCCAGCAGTCCTGGCAGGGGTGGGTCTTTCTTT. It translates to CASSPGRGGSFF.

The J gene is TRBJ2-5, the V gene TRBV7-9, with D unresolved. CDR1 is SEHNR and CDR2 is FQNEAQ in the germline V gene (reference sequence). V lost 5 bases and J lost 1, with 8 bases in between. This CDR3 comprises 13 residues. CDR3 residues: CASSLRRQETQYF. The CDR3 DNA reads TGTGCCAGCAGCCTCAGGCGCCAAGAGACCCAGTACTTC.

The chain links TRBV18 to TRBJ2-3; D is ambiguous. V was pared by 0 bases and J by 4 bases, with 14 bases between. Germline lookup yields CDR1 KGHSH and CDR2 LQKENI. This CDR3 spans 16 amino acids. The CDR3 spells CASSPPSVPGADTQYF. The CDR3 nucleotides are TGTGCCAGCTCACCACCGTCCGTTCCTGGGGCAGATACGCAGTATTTT.

The V call is TRBV5-1, the J call TRBJ2-7, with 14 bases matching TRBD2. This CDR3 spans 17 amino acids. CDR1 is SGHRS and CDR2 is YFSETQ in the germline V gene. J lost 1 base, V lost 0 bases, and 3 bases had no gene match. The CDR3 spells CASSLEGLAGASYEQYF. The CDR3 DNA reads as TGCGCCAGCAGCTTGGAGGGACTAGCGGGAGCTTCCTACGAGCAGTACTTC.

The V gene is TRBV6-1, the J gene TRBJ2-7; no firm D call. V was clipped by 3 bases and J by 3 bases, with 12 bases between them. CDR1 and CDR2 from the germline V gene are MNHNS and SASEGT. This CDR3 comprises 14 residues. The CDR3 protein is CASSEDPTSYEQYF. The CDR3 nucleotides read TGTGCCAGCAGTGAGGACCCGACAAGCTACGAGCAGTACTTC.

The chain recombines TRBV5-5 with TRBJ2-7, with D unclear. Trimming cost V 0 bases and J 3 bases, with 7 bases left between them. The CDR3 sequence is 13 residues long. CDR1 and CDR2 from the germline V gene are SGHKS and YYEKEE (reference sequence). The CDR3 loop reads CASSLAYGYEQYF. DNA of the CDR3: TGTGCCAGCAGCTTGGCCTACGGCTACGAGCAGTACTTC. Supplemented by reference TRBV5-5 and TRBJ2-7, the full variable domain reads DAGVTQSPTHLIKTRGQQVTLRCSPISGHKSVSWYQQVLGQGPQFIFQYYEKEERGRGNFPDRFSARQFPNYSSELNVNALLLGDSALYLCASSLAYGYEQYFGPGTRLTVT.

The chain couples TRBV5-1 to TRBJ1-4; the D is unclear. The germline CDR1 and CDR2 sequences are SGHRS and YFSETQ. Trimming removed 0 bases at V and 7 bases at J, with 13 bases between. The CDR3 length is 15 residues. The CDR3 DNA follows: TGCGCCAGCAGCTTGGCCCTGGGAAGGAGTGAAAAACTGTTTTTT. It encodes CASSLALGRSEKLFF.

This chain links TRBV15 with TRBJ1-2; D gene unclear. The CDR3 runs to 13 residues. Germline V gene sequence: CDR1 LNHNV, CDR2 YYDKDF (reference sequence). V lost 0 bases to trimming and J lost 14 bases, with 16 bases between them. This chain's CDR3 is CATSRDGPGAKTF. Written as DNA, the CDR3 is TGTGCCACCAGCAGAGATGGTCCCGGAGCGAAAACCTTC.

The chain combines TRBV25-1 with TRBJ2-7; TRBD2 might be the D (7 bases). CDR3 length: 13 amino acids. Trimming removed 1 base from V and 7 bases from J, with 11 bases in between. CDR1 and CDR2 from the germline V gene are MGHDK and SYGVNS. This chain's CDR3 is CASSEFGRGEQYF. In DNA, the CDR3 is TGTGCCAGCAGTGAATTTGGGAGGGGGGAGCAGTACTTC.

This chain connects TRBV7-2 to TRBJ1-2; the match to TRBD1 covers 9 bases. V was pared by 4 bases and J by 6 bases, with 9 bases of the junction left unmatched. The germline CDR1 and CDR2 sequences are SGHTA and FQGNSA. The CDR3 runs 15 residues. The CDR3: CASSSHRGRVDGYTF. The CDR3 DNA sequence: TGTGCCAGCAGCTCCCACAGGGGGCGCGTCGATGGCTACACCTTC.

The chain links TRBV5-1 to TRBJ2-1; 8 bases map to TRBD2. J lost 9 bases, V lost 3 bases, and 14 bases had no gene match. This CDR3 is 16 amino acids long. CDR1 and CDR2 (germline): SGHRS, YFSETQ. The CDR3 here is CASSSRGTRQSGEQFF. DNA of the CDR3: TGCGCCAGCAGCTCGAGGGGGACTAGACAGTCTGGTGAGCAGTTCTTC.

The chain has TRBV12-5 and TRBJ2-1; no firm D call. V was cut by 0 bases and J by 7 bases, with 16 bases left in between. CDR3 length: 16 amino acids. Germline CDR1 is LGHNT and CDR2 is FRNRAP. Written as DNA, the CDR3 is TGTGCTAGTGGTTTGGTGGCAGGACCTCGGGTGAATGAGCAGTTCTTC. Translated: CASGLVAGPRVNEQFF.

The rearrangement links TRBV5-4 to TRBJ1-2, with 8 bases identical to TRBD1. The CDR3 consists of 16 residues. Germline CDR1 is SGHNT and CDR2 is YYREEE (reference sequence). The V segment lost 6 bases and the J segment 5 bases; nucleotides outside the gene matches: 15. The DNA of the CDR3 is TGTGCCAGCACGCGGGGCGGGACAGGAAGGAATTATGGCTACACCTTC. The encoded protein is CASTRGGTGRNYGYTF.

This chain links TRBV9 with TRBJ1-3; D unclear. Trimming cost V 7 bases and J 0 bases, with 11 bases left between them. The germline V gene encodes CDR1 SGDLS and CDR2 YYNGEE. This CDR3 has 14 residues. CDR3 protein: CASGSSNSGNTIYF. CDR3 nucleotide sequence: TGTGCCAGCGGTAGCAGCAACTCTGGAAACACCATATATTTT.

This chain connects TRBV9 to TRBJ2-1; 10 nucleotides line up with TRBD2. This CDR3 contains 13 residues. The germline CDR1 and CDR2 sequences are SGDLS and YYNGEE. The V segment lost 3 bases and the J segment 12 bases; nucleotides outside the gene matches: 6. In nucleotides, the CDR3 is TGTGCCAGCAGCGGGCTAGCGGGAGACTGGCAGTTCTTC. Translating it yields CASSGLAGDWQFF. The variable domain in full, completed from reference TRBV9 and TRBJ2-1, reads DSGVTQTPKHLITATGQRVTLRCSPRSGDLSVYWYQQSLDQGLQFLIQYYNGEERAKGNILERFSAQQFPDLHSELNLSSLELGDSALYFCASSGLAGDWQFFGPGTRLTVL.